The clone carrying this T cell receptor beta chain was observed many times. As yet, its antigen is unknown. The data are from a study of breast tumors, draining lymph nodes, adjacent tissues. Study conclusions and caveats: Tumor repertoires ranked between lymph nodes and nontumor tissue in diversity, with V and J gene preferences. Findings are consistent with lymph node origin and intratumoral expansion of most tumor T cells. Data only fit, rather than demonstrated, lymph node origin of most tumor T cells.

Breast cancer patients provided tissue from their axillary draining lymph nodes. From the multiplex PCR reads, TCRdb called clonotypes with MiXCR, one entry per CDR3 protein. The sample lists about 300,000 distinct CDR3 sequences; 30% were seen once. The sequencing input was axillary lymph node tissue. The source is a female donor with breast cancer. Some clones in this sample may be carry-over from other donors' samples.

CDR3 amino acids: CASSLSGVLNEQFF. CDR3 bases: TGTGCCAGCAGCTTATCGGGGGTTCTGAATGAGCAGTTCTTC. The gene calls are TRBV7-9 and TRBJ2-1, with TRBD2 as a possible D gene (6 bases). CDR3 size: 14 residues. Trimming pared 2 bases from V and 7 bases from J, leaving 12 bases between. Per the germline V gene, CDR1 is SEHNR and CDR2 is FQNEAQ (reference sequence).